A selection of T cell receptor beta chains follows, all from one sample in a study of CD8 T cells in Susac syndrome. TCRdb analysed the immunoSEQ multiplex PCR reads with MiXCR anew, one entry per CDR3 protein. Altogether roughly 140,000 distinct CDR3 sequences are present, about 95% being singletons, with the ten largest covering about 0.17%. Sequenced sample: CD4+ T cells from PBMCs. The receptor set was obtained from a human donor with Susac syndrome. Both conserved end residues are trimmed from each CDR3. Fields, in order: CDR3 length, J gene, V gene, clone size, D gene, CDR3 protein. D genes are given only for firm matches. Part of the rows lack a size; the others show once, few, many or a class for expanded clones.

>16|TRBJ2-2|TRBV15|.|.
ATSGRSKTARVTGELF
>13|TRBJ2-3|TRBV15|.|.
ATSRDDSFTDTQY
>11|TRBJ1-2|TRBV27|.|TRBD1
ASSLRTGVGYT
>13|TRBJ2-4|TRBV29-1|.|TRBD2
SVAGLAGGRDIQY
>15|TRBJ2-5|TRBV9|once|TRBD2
ASSVGASGGRWETQY
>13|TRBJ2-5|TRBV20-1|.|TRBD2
SANNGGGFQETQY
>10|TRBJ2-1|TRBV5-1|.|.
ASMGQGNEQF
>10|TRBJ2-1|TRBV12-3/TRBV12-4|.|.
ASRARQYEQF
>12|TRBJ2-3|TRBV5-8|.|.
ASSLAHLTDTQY
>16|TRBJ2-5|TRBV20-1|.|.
SARVMGAQGMREETQY
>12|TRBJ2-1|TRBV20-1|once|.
SLTGTTAGNEQF
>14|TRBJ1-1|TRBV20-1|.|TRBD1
SATGTGGGFVTEAF
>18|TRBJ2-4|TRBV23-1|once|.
ASSQSGDTPPQGTKNIQY
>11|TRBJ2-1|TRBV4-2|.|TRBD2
ASSQDEWTSPL
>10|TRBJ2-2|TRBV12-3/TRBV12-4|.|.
ASADKGGELF
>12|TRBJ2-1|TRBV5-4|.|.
ASSPTTLLAEQF
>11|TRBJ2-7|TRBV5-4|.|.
ASSLKTGYEQY
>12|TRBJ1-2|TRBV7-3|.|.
ASSLRGRVDGYT
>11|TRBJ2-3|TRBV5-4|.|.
ASSSPSGDTQY
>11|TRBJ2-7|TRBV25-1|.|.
ASSGADSFEQY
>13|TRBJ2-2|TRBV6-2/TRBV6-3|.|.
AGQNRDGHTGELF
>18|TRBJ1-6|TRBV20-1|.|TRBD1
SATRTPGTGYSSYNSPLH
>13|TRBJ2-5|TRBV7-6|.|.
ASSFRESPVETQY